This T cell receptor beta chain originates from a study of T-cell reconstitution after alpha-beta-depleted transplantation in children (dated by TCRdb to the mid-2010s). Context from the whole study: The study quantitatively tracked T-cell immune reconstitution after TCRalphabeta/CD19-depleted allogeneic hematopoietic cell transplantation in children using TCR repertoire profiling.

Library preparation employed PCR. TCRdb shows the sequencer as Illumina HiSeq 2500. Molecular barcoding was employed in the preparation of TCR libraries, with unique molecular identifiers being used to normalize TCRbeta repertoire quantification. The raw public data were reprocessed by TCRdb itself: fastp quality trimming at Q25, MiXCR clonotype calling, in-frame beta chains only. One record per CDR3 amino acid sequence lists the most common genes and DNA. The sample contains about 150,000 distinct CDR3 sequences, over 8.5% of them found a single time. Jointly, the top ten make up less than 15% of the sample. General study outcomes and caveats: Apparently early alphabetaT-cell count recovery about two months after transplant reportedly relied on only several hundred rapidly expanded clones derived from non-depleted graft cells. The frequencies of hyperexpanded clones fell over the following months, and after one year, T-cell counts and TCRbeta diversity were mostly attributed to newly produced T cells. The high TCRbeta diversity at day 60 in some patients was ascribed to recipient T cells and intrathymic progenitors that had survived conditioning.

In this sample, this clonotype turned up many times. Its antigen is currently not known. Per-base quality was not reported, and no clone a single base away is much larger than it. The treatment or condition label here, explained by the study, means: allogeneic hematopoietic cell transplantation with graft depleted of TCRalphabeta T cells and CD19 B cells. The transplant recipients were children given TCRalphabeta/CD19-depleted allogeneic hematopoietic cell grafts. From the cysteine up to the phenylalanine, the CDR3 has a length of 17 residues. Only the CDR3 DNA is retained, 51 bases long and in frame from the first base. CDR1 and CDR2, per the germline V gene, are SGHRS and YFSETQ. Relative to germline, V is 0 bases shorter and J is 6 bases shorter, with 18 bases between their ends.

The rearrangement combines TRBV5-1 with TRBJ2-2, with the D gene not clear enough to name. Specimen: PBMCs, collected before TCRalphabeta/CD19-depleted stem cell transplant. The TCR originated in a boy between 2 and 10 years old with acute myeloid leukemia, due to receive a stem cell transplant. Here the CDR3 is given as CASSLASVTYTSGELFF. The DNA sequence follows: TGCGCCAGCAGCTTGGCTTCTGTAACTTATACGTCCGGGGAGCTGTTTTTT. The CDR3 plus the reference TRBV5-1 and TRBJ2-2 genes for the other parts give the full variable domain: KAGVTQTPRYLIKTRGQQVTLSCSPISGHRSVSWYQQTPGQGLQFLFEYFSETQRNKGNFPGRFSGRQFSNSRSEMNVSTLELGDSALYLCASSLASVTYTSGELFFGEGSRLTVL.